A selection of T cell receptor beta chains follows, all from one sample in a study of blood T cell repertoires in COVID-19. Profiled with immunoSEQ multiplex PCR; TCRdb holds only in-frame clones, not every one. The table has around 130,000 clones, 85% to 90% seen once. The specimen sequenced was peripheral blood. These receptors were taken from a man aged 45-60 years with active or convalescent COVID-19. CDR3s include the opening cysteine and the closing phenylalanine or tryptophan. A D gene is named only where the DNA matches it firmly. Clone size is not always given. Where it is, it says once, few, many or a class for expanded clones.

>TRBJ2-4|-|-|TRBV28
TGTGCCAGCAGACCCCAGGGCGTCCTAGCCAAAAACATTCAGTACTTC
CASRPQGVLAKNIQYF
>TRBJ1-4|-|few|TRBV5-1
TGCGCCAGCAGCTCACAGGGAGCTAATGAAAAACTGTTTTTT
CASSSQGANEKLFF
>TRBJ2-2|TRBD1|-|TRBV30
TGTGCCTGGAGGACAGGGGGCGGGAACACCGGGGAGCTGTTTTTT
CAWRTGGGNTGELFF
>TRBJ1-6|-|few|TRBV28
TGTGCCAGCAGTTTATCGAGGGCCTTCTCCTATAATTCACCCCTCCACTTT
CASSLSRAFSYNSPLHF
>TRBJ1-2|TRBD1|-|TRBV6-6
TGTGCCAGCAGCGAGACAGGGATGCGGGGTGGCTACACCTTC
CASSETGMRGGYTF
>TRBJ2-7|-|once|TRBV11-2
TGTGCCAGCAGCTTACCACAGGGCTTCTACGAGCAGTACTTC
CASSLPQGFYEQYF
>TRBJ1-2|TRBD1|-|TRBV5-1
TGCGCCAGCAGCCTAGGATCAGGGGGGTCCGGCTATGGCTACACCTTC
CASSLGSGGSGYGYTF
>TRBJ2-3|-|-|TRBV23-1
TGCGCCAGCAGTCTCGTAAGGGGGAGCACAGATACGCAGTATTTT
CASSLVRGSTDTQYF
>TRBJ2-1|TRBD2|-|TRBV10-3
TGTGCCATCAGCCCGACTAGCGGGAGGGCGTACAATGAGCAGTTCTTC
CAISPTSGRAYNEQFF
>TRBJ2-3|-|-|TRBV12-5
TGTGCTAGTGTCCGGCAGGGGGAGGCAGATACGCAGTATTTT
CASVRQGEADTQYF
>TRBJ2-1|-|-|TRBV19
TGTGCCAGTACGGCAGGAAGAGAGTACAATGAGCAGTTCTTC
CASTAGREYNEQFF
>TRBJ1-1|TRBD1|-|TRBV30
TGTGCCTGCCAGGGGGCGGTAGAAGCTTTCTTT
CACQGAVEAFF
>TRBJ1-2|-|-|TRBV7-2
TGTGCCAGCAGCTTGTTATTGACAGCCTATGGCTACACCTTC
CASSLLLTAYGYTF
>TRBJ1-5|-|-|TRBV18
TGTGCCAGCTCACCTACAGGTAATAGCAATCAGCCCCAGCATTTT
CASSPTGNSNQPQHF
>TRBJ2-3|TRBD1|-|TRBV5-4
TGTGCCAGCAGCCGGAGGCAGGGGGCAAGCACAGATACGCAGTATTTT
CASSRRQGASTDTQYF
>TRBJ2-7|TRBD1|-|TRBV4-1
TGCGCCAGCAGCCAAGAGGACAGGGTCGGCGAGCAGTACTTC
CASSQEDRVGEQYF
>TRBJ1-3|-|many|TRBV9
TGTGCCAGCAGCGTTAATGAGGCTGGAAACACCATATATTTT
CASSVNEAGNTIYF
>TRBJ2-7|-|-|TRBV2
TGTGCCAGCAGTGACCTCCGCTCCTACGAGCAGTACTTC
CASSDLRSYEQYF
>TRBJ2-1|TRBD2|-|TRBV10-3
TGTGCCATCAGTGATCCGGGACTAGCGGACTACAATGAGCAGTTCTTC
CAISDPGLADYNEQFF
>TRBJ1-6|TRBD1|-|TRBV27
TGTGCCAGCAGCTTTGAACCGGGACAGTCAAATTCACCCCTCCACTTT
CASSFEPGQSNSPLHF
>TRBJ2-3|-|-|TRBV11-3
TGTGCCAGCAGCTTGGGGCCGGGCACAGATACGCAGTATTTT
CASSLGPGTDTQYF
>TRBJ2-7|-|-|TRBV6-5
TGTGCCAGCAGAGCTCCGGGACTCACTTACGAGCAGTACTTC
CASRAPGLTYEQYF
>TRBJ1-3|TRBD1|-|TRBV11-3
TGTGCCAGCAGCTCTGGACAGGGGTCAGGAAACACCATATATTTT
CASSSGQGSGNTIYF
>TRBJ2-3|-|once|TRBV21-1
TGTGCCAGCAGACAGGGTCTTCGAAGCACAGATACGCAGTATTTT
CASRQGLRSTDTQYF
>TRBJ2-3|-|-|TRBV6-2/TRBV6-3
TGTGCCAGCAGTTACTTGAACTGGGATACGCAGTATTTT
CASSYLNWDTQYF
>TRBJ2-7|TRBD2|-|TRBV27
TGTGCCAGCAGTATGACGGGACTAGCGTCTATTCTTTCAGCTCGCGAGCAGTACTTC
CASSMTGLASILSAREQYF
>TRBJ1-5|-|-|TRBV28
TGTGCCAGCAGTTTTCTATCGGGTCTGAATCAGCCCCAGCATTTT
CASSFLSGLNQPQHF
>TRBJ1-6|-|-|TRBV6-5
TGTGCCAGCAGGGACAGTTCCCAGGATAATTCACCCCTCCACTTT
CASRDSSQDNSPLHF
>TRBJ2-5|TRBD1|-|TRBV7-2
TGTGCCAGCAGCCTGGGGGACAGGGGGTACCAAGAGACCCAGTACTTC
CASSLGDRGYQETQYF
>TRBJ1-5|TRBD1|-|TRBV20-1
TGCAGTGCTAGTTCGCCTCAGGGGGCTAATCAGCCCCAGCATTTT
CSASSPQGANQPQHF
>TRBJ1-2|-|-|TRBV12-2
TGTGCAAGTCGCCAGGGACAGCTCCGGGGCTACACCTTC
CASRQGQLRGYTF
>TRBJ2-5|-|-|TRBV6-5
TGTGCCAGCAGTCAGACTAGTTTTCAGTTGGAGACCCAGTACTTC
CASSQTSFQLETQYF
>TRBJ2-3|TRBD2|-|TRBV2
TGTGCCAGCAGTAGGGGACTAGCGGGGGGGGGCACAGATACGCAGTATTTT
CASSRGLAGGGTDTQYF
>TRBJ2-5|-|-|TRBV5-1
TGCGCCAGCAGCTTGGCACAGGGTGGGGGGACCCAGTACTTC
CASSLAQGGGTQYF
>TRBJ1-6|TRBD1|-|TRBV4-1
TGCGCCAGCAGCCTTTCGGGACAGGGGGATTCACCCCTCCACTTT
CASSLSGQGDSPLHF
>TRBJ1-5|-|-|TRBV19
TGTGCCAGTACCTCCGACGCAGGGTTAAATCAGCCCCAGCATTTT
CASTSDAGLNQPQHF
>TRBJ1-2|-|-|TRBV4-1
TGCGCCAGCAGCCGGACAGCCGCTTATGGCTACACCTTC
CASSRTAAYGYTF
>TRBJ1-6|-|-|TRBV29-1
TGCAGCGTTCTGAGCTCCTATAATTCACCCCTCCACTTT
CSVLSSYNSPLHF
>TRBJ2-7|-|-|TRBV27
TGTGCCAGCAGTTTGCTCAGCGATTCCTACGAGCAGTACTTC
CASSLLSDSYEQYF
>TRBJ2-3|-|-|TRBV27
TGTGCCAGCAGTACGAGAAGGACAGAAAGCACAGATACGCAGTATTTT
CASSTRRTESTDTQYF
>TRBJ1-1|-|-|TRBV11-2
TGTGCCAGCAGCTTAGATGGGAGGGAGTGGAACACTGAAGCTTTCTTT
CASSLDGREWNTEAFF
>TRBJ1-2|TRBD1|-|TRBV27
TGTGCCAGCAGTCGCGACAGGGGTGATGGCTACACCTTC
CASSRDRGDGYTF
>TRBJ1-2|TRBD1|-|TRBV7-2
TGTGCCAGCAGCGCCAGGGGACAGGGGGTAGAGGGCTACACCTTC
CASSARGQGVEGYTF
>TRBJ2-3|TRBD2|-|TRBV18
TGTGCCAGCTCACCACTTGGACTAGCGAGAGATACGCAGTATTTT
CASSPLGLARDTQYF
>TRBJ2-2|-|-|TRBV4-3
TGCGCCAGCAGCCAGTACAGGGACACCGGGGAGCTGTTTTTT
CASSQYRDTGELFF